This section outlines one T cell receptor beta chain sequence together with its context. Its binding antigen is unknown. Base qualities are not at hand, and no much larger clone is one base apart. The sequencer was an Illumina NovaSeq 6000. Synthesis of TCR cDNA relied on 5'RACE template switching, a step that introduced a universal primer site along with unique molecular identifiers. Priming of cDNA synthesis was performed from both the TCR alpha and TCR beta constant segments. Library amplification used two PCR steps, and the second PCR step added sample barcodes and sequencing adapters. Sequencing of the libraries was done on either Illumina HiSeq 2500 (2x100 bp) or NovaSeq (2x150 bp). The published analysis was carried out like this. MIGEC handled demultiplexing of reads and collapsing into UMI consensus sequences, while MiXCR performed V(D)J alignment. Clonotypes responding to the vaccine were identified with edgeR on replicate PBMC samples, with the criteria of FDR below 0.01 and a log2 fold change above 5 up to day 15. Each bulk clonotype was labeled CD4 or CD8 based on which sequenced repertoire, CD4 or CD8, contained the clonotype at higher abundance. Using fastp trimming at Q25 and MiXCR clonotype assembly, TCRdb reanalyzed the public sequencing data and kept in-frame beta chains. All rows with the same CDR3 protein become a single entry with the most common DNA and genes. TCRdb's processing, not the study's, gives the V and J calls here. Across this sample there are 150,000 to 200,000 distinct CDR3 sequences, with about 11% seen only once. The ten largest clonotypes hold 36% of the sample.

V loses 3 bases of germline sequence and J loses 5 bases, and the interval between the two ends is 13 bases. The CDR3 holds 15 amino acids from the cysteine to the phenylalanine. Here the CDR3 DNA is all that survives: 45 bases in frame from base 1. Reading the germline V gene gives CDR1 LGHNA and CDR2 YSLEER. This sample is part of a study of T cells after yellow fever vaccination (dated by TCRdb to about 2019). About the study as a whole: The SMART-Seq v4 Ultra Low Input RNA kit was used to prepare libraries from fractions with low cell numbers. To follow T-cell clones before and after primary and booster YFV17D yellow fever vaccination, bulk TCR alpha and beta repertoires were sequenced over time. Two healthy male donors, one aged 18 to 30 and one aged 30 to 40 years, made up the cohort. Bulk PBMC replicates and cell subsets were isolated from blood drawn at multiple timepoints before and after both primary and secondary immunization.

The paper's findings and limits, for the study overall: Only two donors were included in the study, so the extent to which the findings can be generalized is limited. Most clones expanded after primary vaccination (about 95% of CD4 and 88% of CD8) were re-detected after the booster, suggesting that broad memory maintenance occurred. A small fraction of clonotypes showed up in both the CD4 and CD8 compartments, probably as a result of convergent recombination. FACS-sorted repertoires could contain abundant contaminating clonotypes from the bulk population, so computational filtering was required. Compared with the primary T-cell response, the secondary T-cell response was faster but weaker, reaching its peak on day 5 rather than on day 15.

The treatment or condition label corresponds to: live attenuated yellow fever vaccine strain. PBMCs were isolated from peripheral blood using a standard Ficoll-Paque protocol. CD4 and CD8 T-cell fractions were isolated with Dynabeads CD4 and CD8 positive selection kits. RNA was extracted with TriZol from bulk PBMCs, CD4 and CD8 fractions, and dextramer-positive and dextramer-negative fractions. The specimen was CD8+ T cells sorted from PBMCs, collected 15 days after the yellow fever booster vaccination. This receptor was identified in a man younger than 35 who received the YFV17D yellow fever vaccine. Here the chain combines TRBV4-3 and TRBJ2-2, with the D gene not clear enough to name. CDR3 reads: CASSQDLFKTGELFF. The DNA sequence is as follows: TGCGCCAGCAGCCAGGATCTTTTTAAAACCGGGGAGCTGTTTTTT.